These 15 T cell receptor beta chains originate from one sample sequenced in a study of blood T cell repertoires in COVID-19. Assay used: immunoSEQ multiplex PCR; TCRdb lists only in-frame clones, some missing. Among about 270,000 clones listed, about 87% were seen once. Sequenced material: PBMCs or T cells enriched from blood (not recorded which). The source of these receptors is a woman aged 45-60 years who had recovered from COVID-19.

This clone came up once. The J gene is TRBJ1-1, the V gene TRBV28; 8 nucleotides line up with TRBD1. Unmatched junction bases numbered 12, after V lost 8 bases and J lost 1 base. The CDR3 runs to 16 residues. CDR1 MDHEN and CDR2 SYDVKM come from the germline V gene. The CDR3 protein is CASLPRQGLGNTEAFF. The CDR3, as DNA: TGTGCCAGCCTCCCTCGACAGGGGTTGGGGAACACTGAAGCTTTCTTT.

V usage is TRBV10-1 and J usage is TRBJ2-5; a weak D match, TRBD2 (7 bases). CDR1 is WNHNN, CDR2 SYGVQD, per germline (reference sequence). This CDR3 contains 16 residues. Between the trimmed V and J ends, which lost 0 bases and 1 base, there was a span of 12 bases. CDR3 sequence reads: CASSESGGGPQETQYF. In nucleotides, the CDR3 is TGCGCCAGCAGTGAGTCAGGGGGGGGTCCCCAAGAGACCCAGTACTTC.

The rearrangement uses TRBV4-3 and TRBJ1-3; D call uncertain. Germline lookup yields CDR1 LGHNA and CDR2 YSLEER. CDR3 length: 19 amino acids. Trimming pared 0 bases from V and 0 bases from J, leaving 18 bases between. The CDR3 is CASSQDRFNGADSGNTIYF. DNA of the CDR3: TGCGCCAGCAGCCAAGATCGATTTAACGGCGCGGACTCTGGAAACACCATATATTTT.

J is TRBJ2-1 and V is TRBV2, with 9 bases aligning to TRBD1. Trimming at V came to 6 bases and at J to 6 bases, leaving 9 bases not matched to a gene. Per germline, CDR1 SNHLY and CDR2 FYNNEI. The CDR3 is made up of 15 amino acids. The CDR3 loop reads CASRQQGAKSNEQFF. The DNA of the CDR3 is TGTGCCAGCAGACAACAGGGGGCTAAGTCCAATGAGCAGTTCTTC. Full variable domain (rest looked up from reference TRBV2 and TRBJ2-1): EPEVTQTPSHQVTQMGQEVILRCVPISNHLYFYWYRQILGQKVEFLVSFYNNEISEKSEIFDDQFSVERPDGSNFTLKIRSTKLEDSAMYFCASRQQGAKSNEQFFGPGTRLTVL.

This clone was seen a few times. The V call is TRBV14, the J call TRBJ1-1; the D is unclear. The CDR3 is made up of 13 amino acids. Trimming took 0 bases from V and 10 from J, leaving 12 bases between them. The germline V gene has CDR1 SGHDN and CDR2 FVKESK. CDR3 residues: CASSQDSPTRAFF. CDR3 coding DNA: TGTGCCAGCAGCCAAGATAGCCCGACCCGAGCTTTCTTT.

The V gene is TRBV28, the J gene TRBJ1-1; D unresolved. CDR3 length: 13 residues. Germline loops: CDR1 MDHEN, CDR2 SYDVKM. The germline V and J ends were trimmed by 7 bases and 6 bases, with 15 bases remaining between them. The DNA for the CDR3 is TGTGCCAGCACCCCCGGAGGGCATCCTGAAGCTTTCTTT. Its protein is CASTPGGHPEAFF.

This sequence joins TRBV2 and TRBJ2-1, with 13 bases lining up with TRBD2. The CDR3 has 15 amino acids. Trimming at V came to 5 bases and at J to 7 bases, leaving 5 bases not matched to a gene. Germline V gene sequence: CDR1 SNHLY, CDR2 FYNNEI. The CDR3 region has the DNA TGTGCCAGCAGTCCTACTAGCGGGAGGGGGAATGAGCAGTTCTTC. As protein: CASSPTSGRGNEQFF.

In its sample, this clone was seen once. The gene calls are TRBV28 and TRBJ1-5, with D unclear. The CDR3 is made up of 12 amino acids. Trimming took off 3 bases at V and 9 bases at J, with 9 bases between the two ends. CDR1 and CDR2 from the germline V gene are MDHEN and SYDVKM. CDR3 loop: CASSFGTGPQHF. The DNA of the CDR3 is TGTGCCAGCAGTTTTGGCACGGGGCCCCAGCATTTT.

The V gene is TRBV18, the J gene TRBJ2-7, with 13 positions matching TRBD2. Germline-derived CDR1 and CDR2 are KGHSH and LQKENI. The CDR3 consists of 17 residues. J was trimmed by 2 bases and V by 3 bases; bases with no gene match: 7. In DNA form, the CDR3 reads TGTGCCAGCTCACCCATGGGACTAGCGGGGCTTACCTACGAGCAGTACTTC. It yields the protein CASSPMGLAGLTYEQYF.

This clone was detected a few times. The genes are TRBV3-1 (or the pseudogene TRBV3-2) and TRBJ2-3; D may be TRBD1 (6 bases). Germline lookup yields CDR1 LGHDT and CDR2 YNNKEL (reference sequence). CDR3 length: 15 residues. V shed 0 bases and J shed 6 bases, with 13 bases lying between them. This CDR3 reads CASSQDGAQGDTQYF. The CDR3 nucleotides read TGTGCCAGCAGCCAAGATGGGGCCCAGGGGGATACGCAGTATTTT.

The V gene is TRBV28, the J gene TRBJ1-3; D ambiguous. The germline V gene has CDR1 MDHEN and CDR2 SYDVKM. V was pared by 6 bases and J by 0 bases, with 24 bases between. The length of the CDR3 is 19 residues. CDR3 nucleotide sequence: TGTGCCAGCAGCCTTACGGGTTCCAGAGGGAGACTCTCTGGAAACACCATATATTTT. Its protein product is CASSLTGSRGRLSGNTIYF. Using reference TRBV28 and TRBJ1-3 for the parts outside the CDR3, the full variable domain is DVKVTQSSRYLVKRTGEKVFLECVQDMDHENMFWYRQDPGLGLRLIYFSYDVKMKEKGDIPEGYSVSREKKERFSLILESASTNQTSMYLCASSLTGSRGRLSGNTIYFGEGSWLTVV.

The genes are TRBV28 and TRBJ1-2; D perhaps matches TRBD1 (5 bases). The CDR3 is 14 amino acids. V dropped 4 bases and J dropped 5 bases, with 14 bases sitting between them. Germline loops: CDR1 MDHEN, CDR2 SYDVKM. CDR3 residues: CASSYNRYLYGYTF. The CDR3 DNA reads TGTGCCAGCAGTTACAACAGGTACTTATATGGCTACACCTTC.

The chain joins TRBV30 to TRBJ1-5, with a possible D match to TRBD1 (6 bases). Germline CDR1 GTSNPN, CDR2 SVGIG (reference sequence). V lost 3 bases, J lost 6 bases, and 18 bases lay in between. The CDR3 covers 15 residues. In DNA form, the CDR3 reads TGTGCCTGGAGGTTAACAGGGAGCGAGGCTCAGCCCCAGCATTTT. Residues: CAWRLTGSEAQPQHF.

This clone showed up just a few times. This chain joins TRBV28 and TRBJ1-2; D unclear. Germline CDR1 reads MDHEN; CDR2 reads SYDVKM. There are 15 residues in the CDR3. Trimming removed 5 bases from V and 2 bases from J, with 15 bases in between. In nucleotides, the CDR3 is TGTGCCAGCAGTCGGGCGGACTCTCTCAACTATGGCTACACCTTC. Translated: CASSRADSLNYGYTF.

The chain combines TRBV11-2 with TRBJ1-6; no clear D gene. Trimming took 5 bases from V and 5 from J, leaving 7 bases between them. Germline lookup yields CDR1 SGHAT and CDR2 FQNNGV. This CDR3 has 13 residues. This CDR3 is CASSEINNSPLHF. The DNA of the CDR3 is TGTGCCAGCAGCGAGATAAATAATTCACCCCTCCACTTT.